This T cell receptor (beta chain) was sequenced for a study of cytomegalovirus exposure and HLA in healthy donors. Libraries were prepared by immunoSEQ multiplex PCR; TCRdb keeps only in-frame clonotypes and omits some of them. The sample shows 190,000 or so clones, 84% of them seen only once. The sample was PBMCs. This clonotype originated in a woman aged 18-29 years in good health and CMV-seropositive.

CDR3 sequence reads: CSVDTGYLDGYTF. The CDR3 DNA is TGCAGCGTTGATACAGGGTATCTAGATGGCTACACCTTC. The V call is TRBV29-1, the J call TRBJ1-2; a possible D gene is TRBD1 (6 bases). The V end lost 3 bases, the J end lost 6 bases, and 14 bases lay between the germline ends. Germline V CDR1 and CDR2: SQVTM, ANQGSEA. The CDR3 is 13 residues long.